The rows below give T cell receptor beta chains drawn from one sample of a study of blood T cell repertoires in COVID-19. The table came from immunoSEQ multiplex PCR; TCRdb's copy has only in-frame clones and leaves some out. The sample carries almost 400,000 clones, 88% recorded once. What was sequenced was PBMCs or T cells enriched from blood (not recorded which). These TCRs come from a woman younger than 45 with acute COVID-19. Each CDR3 is given with its conserved first and last residue. The D gene is left open where the match is weak. Clone size is given for some rows only: seen once, a few or many times, or a class if the clone is expanded.

CDR3 protein: CASSRTPAGGLNEQFF
CDR3 DNA: TGTGCCAGCAGCCGCACCCCAGCGGGGGGGCTTAATGAGCAGTTCTTC
clone size: -
D gene: TRBD2
J gene: TRBJ2-1
V gene: TRBV7-3

CDR3 protein: CASSQARRGGGLGQPQHF
CDR3 DNA: TGTGCCAGCAGCCAAGCTAGAAGAGGGGGGGGGCTCGGGCAGCCCCAGCATTTT
clone size: -
D gene: -
J gene: TRBJ1-5
V gene: TRBV4-2

CDR3 protein: CASSPKQGASEKLFF
CDR3 DNA: TGTGCCAGCTCACCAAAACAGGGGGCGAGTGAAAAACTGTTTTTT
clone size: -
D gene: TRBD1
J gene: TRBJ1-4
V gene: TRBV18

CDR3 protein: CASSQAMTSGGTDTQYF
CDR3 DNA: TGCGCCAGCAGCCAAGCTATGACTAGCGGGGGCACAGATACGCAGTATTTT
clone size: -
D gene: TRBD2
J gene: TRBJ2-3
V gene: TRBV4-1

CDR3 protein: CASSVRGDLGKNEQFF
CDR3 DNA: TGTGCCAGCAGCGTAAGAGGGGACTTAGGTAAAAATGAGCAGTTCTTC
clone size: once
D gene: -
J gene: TRBJ2-1
V gene: TRBV9

CDR3 protein: CASSHQPALNTEAFF
CDR3 DNA: TGTGCCAGCAGCCATCAGCCAGCGTTGAACACTGAAGCTTTCTTT
clone size: -
D gene: -
J gene: TRBJ1-1
V gene: TRBV9

CDR3 protein: CASSDRGGKNIQYF
CDR3 DNA: TGTGCCAGCAGTGATAGGGGCGGCAAAAACATTCAGTACTTC
clone size: -
D gene: -
J gene: TRBJ2-4
V gene: TRBV2

CDR3 protein: CASSDQGATNEKLFF
CDR3 DNA: TGTGCCAGCAGTGATCAGGGGGCAACTAATGAAAAACTGTTTTTT
clone size: -
D gene: TRBD1
J gene: TRBJ1-4
V gene: TRBV2

CDR3 protein: CASRPGQEYNSNQPQHF
CDR3 DNA: TGTGCCAGTAGGCCGGGACAGGAATATAATAGCAATCAGCCCCAGCATTTT
clone size: -
D gene: TRBD1
J gene: TRBJ1-5
V gene: TRBV19

CDR3 protein: CASSVGQGVTDTQYF
CDR3 DNA: TGTGCCAGCAGCGTAGGGCAGGGGGTAACAGATACGCAGTATTTT
clone size: -
D gene: TRBD1
J gene: TRBJ2-3
V gene: TRBV9

CDR3 protein: CASRQGLKSTDTQYF
CDR3 DNA: TGTGCCAGCAGACAGGGACTAAAGAGCACAGATACGCAGTATTTT
clone size: -
D gene: -
J gene: TRBJ2-3
V gene: TRBV6-5

CDR3 protein: CASSSQGLYEQYF
CDR3 DNA: TGTGCCAGCAGCTCACAGGGTTTATACGAGCAGTACTTC
clone size: -
D gene: -
J gene: TRBJ2-7
V gene: TRBV7-2

CDR3 protein: CASTPGGGGTNEKLFF
CDR3 DNA: TGTGCCAGCACACCAGGGGGCGGTGGAACTAATGAAAAACTGTTTTTT
clone size: -
D gene: TRBD1
J gene: TRBJ1-4
V gene: TRBV9

CDR3 protein: CASSYQEGAVYEQFF
CDR3 DNA: TGTGCCAGCAGTTACCAAGAGGGGGCGGTCTATGAGCAGTTCTTC
clone size: -
D gene: TRBD1
J gene: TRBJ2-1
V gene: TRBV6-6

CDR3 protein: CANSGQLNTEAFF
CDR3 DNA: TGTGCCAACTCGGGACAGTTGAACACTGAAGCTTTCTTT
clone size: -
D gene: TRBD1
J gene: TRBJ1-1
V gene: TRBV10-3

CDR3 protein: CASSLQGLDNSPLHF
CDR3 DNA: TGTGCCAGCAGCTTACAGGGGCTGGATAATTCACCCCTCCACTTT
clone size: once
D gene: TRBD1
J gene: TRBJ1-6
V gene: TRBV5-6

CDR3 protein: CASSPMGLAGGHSYNEQFF
CDR3 DNA: TGTGCCAGCAGCCCGATGGGGCTAGCGGGGGGACACTCCTACAATGAGCAGTTCTTC
clone size: -
D gene: TRBD2
J gene: TRBJ2-1
V gene: TRBV7-3

CDR3 protein: CSVGGQGGEQYF
CDR3 DNA: TGCAGCGTTGGCGGACAGGGTGGAGAGCAGTACTTC
clone size: -
D gene: TRBD1
J gene: TRBJ2-7
V gene: TRBV29-1

CDR3 protein: CAWHQGSNEKLFF
CDR3 DNA: TGTGCCTGGCATCAGGGGTCTAATGAAAAACTGTTTTTT
clone size: -
D gene: -
J gene: TRBJ1-4
V gene: TRBV30

CDR3 protein: CASSLQAGQGNQPQHF
CDR3 DNA: TGTGCCAGCAGCCTCCAGGCAGGGCAGGGGAATCAGCCCCAGCATTTT
clone size: -
D gene: -
J gene: TRBJ1-5
V gene: TRBV7-8

CDR3 protein: CASSSQETQYF
CDR3 DNA: TGTGCCAGCAGCTCTCAAGAGACCCAGTACTTC
clone size: -
D gene: -
J gene: TRBJ2-5
V gene: TRBV7-6

CDR3 protein: CASSRGGANYNEQFF
CDR3 DNA: TGTGCCAGCAGCCGCGGGGGGGCCAACTACAATGAGCAGTTCTTC
clone size: -
D gene: TRBD2
J gene: TRBJ2-1
V gene: TRBV3-1/TRBV3-2

CDR3 protein: CASSGQPTDTQYF
CDR3 DNA: TGTGCCAGTAGTGGGCAGCCCACAGATACGCAGTATTTT
clone size: -
D gene: -
J gene: TRBJ2-3
V gene: TRBV19

CDR3 protein: CASRPTGARQPQHF
CDR3 DNA: TGTGCCAGCAGGCCGACTGGGGCCAGGCAGCCCCAGCATTTT
clone size: -
D gene: -
J gene: TRBJ1-5
V gene: TRBV6-5

CDR3 protein: CASNRDFGVSYEQYF
CDR3 DNA: TGTGCCAGCAACCGGGACTTCGGAGTTTCGTACGAGCAGTACTTC
clone size: -
D gene: -
J gene: TRBJ2-7
V gene: TRBV2

CDR3 protein: CATSDWGRAVTGELFF
CDR3 DNA: TGTGCCACCAGTGATTGGGGCAGAGCCGTCACCGGGGAGCTGTTTTTT
clone size: -
D gene: -
J gene: TRBJ2-2
V gene: TRBV24-1

CDR3 protein: CASSLSWTSPTDTQYF
CDR3 DNA: TGTGCCAGCAGTTTATCTTGGACATCCCCCACAGATACGCAGTATTTT
clone size: -
D gene: -
J gene: TRBJ2-3
V gene: TRBV27

CDR3 protein: CAWSPTYGNTEAFF
CDR3 DNA: TGTGCCTGGAGTCCTACCTATGGGAACACTGAAGCTTTCTTT
clone size: -
D gene: -
J gene: TRBJ1-1
V gene: TRBV30

CDR3 protein: CASSPQGGPANEQFF
CDR3 DNA: TGTGCCAGCAGCCCTCAAGGGGGCCCGGCTAATGAGCAGTTCTTC
clone size: once
D gene: TRBD1
J gene: TRBJ2-1
V gene: TRBV11-2

CDR3 protein: CASSSNRGPDYGYTF
CDR3 DNA: TGTGCCAGCAGCTCAAACAGGGGGCCGGACTATGGCTACACCTTC
clone size: -
D gene: TRBD1
J gene: TRBJ1-2
V gene: TRBV9

CDR3 protein: CASSLRDRAYEQYF
CDR3 DNA: TGTGCCAGCAGCCTCCGGGACAGGGCCTACGAGCAGTACTTC
clone size: -
D gene: TRBD1
J gene: TRBJ2-7
V gene: TRBV7-9

CDR3 protein: CASSPRGTGEKLFF
CDR3 DNA: TGTGCCAGCTCACCGCGTGGGACAGGTGAAAAACTGTTTTTT
clone size: -
D gene: TRBD1
J gene: TRBJ1-4
V gene: TRBV18

CDR3 protein: CASSYTAQGTGELFF
CDR3 DNA: TGTGCCAGCAGTTACACGGCACAGGGGACCGGGGAGCTGTTTTTT
clone size: few
D gene: TRBD1
J gene: TRBJ2-2
V gene: TRBV6-6

CDR3 protein: CAWSSRQGSYEQYF
CDR3 DNA: TGTGCCTGGAGTTCCCGACAGGGCTCATACGAGCAGTACTTC
clone size: once
D gene: TRBD1
J gene: TRBJ2-7
V gene: TRBV30

CDR3 protein: CASRLDRGDSYEQYF
CDR3 DNA: TGTGCCAGCAGGTTGGACAGGGGGGACTCCTACGAGCAGTACTTC
clone size: -
D gene: TRBD1
J gene: TRBJ2-7
V gene: TRBV7-3